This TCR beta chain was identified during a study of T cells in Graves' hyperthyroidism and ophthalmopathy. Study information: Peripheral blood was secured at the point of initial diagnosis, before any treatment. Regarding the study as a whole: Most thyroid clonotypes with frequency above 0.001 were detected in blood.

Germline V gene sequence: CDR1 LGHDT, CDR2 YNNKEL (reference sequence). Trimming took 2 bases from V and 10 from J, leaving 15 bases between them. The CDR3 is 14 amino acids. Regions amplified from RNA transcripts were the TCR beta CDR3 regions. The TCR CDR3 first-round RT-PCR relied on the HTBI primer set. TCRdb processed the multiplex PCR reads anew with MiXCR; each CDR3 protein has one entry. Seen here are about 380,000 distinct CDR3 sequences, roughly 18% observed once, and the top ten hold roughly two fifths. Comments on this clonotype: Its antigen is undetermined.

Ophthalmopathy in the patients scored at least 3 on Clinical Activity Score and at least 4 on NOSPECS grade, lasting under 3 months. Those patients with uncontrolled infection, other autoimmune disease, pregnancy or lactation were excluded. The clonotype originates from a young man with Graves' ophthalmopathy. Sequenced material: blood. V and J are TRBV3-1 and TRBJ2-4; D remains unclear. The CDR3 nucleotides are TGTGCCAGCAGCCAATCCCCCTTGGGCGATATTCAGTACTTC. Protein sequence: CASSQSPLGDIQYF.